The text below deals with one T cell receptor (beta chain). The antigen remains unidentified. The entry originates in a study of T cell responses to AZD1222 COVID-19 vaccine. Libraries were prepared by immunoSEQ multiplex PCR; TCRdb keeps only in-frame clonotypes and omits some of them. The table lists more than 75,000 clones, about 90% of them singletons. Study-level points and caveats: Repertoire sampling was restricted to post-peak T cell response timepoints. Across the whole spike, CD4 TCRs peaked at regions 160-218 and 743-854. Donors were mostly white British, more females; clonal diversity possibly underestimated. Spike-specific TCRs gained breadth and depth after people received two AZD1222 doses.

Germline CDR1 reads LNHDA; CDR2 reads SQIVND (reference sequence). This CDR3 region has 14 residues. Deletions cut 3 bases from V and 2 bases from J, with 9 bases between. The TCR was taken from an adult in good health. The rearrangement uses TRBV19 and TRBJ2-3; D is ambiguous. The sequenced sample was peripheral blood, obtained on day 0 of AZD1222 vaccination. CDR3 residues: CASSIGQATDTQYF. CDR3 DNA: TGTGCCAGTAGTATCGGGCAGGCCACAGATACGCAGTATTTT. Complete variable domain (other parts from reference TRBV19 and TRBJ2-3): DGGITQSPKYLFRKEGQNVTLSCEQNLNHDAMYWYRQDPGQGLRLIYYSQIVNDFQKGDIAEGYSVSREKKESFPLTVTSAQKNPTAFYLCASSIGQATDTQYFGPGTRLTVL.